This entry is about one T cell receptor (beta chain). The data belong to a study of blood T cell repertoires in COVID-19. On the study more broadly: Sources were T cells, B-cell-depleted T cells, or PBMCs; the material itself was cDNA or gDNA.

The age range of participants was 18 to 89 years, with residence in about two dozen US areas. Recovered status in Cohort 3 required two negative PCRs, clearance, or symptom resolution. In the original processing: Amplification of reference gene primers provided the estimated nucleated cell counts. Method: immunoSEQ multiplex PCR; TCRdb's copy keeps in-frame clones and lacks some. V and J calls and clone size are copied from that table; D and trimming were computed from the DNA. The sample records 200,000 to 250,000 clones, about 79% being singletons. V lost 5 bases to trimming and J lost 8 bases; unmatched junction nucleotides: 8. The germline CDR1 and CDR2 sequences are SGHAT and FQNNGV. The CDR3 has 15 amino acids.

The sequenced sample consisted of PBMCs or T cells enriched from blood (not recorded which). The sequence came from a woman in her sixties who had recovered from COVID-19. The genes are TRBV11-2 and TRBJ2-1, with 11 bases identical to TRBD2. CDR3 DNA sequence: TGTGCCAGCAGCGAGGTCCTAGCGGGAGGCGATGAGCAGTTCTTC. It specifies CASSEVLAGGDEQFF.